This T cell receptor beta chain emerged from a study of PD-1 blockade in classical Hodgkin lymphoma. The germline V gene has CDR1 ENHRY and CDR2 SYGVKD. This CDR3 spans 19 amino acids. The germline V and J ends were trimmed by 2 bases and 0 bases, with 20 bases remaining between them. Study-wide points: Repertoire differences have undefined causes, possibly disease activity or prior therapy. Healthy donors were reported to have higher baseline TCR diversity than newly diagnosed patients. Nivolumab starters within 1 year of ASCT were excluded.

Concerning this clone: Its antigen is as yet unknown.

Every one of the patients relapsed after autologous stem cell transplantation (brentuximab vedotin exposure was variable). Under best response, outcomes were complete response, partial response or progressive disease. Libraries were prepared by immunoSEQ multiplex PCR; TCRdb keeps only in-frame clonotypes and omits some of them. The sample gives about 94,000 clones, roughly nine tenths of which show up once; around a tenth is in the top ten. The TCR was taken from a human donor with classical Hodgkin lymphoma. The chain couples TRBV10-3 to TRBJ2-1; either TRBD1 or TRBD2 may fit D (5 bases each). Here the sequenced sample was peripheral blood mononuclear cells (PBMCs), taken before the second cycle of nivolumab. CDR3 in amino acids: CAISELGVQPALSYNEQFF. CDR3 coding DNA: TGTGCCATCAGTGAGCTGGGGGTCCAGCCAGCACTCTCCTACAATGAGCAGTTCTTC.